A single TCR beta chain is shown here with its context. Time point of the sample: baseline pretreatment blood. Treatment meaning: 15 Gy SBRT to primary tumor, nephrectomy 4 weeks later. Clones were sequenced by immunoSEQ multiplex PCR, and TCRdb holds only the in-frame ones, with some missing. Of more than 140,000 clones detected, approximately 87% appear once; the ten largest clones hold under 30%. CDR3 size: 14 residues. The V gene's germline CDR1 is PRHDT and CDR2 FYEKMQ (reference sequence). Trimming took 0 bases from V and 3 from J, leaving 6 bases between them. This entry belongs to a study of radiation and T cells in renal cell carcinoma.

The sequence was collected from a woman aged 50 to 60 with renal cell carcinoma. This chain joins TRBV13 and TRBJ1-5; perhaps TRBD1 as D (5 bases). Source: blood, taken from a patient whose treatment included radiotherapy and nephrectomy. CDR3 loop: CASSLGRVNQPQHF. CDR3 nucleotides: TGTGCCAGCAGCTTAGGCAGGGTCAATCAGCCCCAGCATTTT. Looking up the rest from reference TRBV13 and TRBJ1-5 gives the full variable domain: AAGVIQSPRHLIKEKRETATLKCYPIPRHDTVYWYQQGPGQDPQFLISFYEKMQSDKGSIPDRFSAQQFSDYHSELNMSSLELGDSALYFCASSLGRVNQPQHFGDGTRLSIL.